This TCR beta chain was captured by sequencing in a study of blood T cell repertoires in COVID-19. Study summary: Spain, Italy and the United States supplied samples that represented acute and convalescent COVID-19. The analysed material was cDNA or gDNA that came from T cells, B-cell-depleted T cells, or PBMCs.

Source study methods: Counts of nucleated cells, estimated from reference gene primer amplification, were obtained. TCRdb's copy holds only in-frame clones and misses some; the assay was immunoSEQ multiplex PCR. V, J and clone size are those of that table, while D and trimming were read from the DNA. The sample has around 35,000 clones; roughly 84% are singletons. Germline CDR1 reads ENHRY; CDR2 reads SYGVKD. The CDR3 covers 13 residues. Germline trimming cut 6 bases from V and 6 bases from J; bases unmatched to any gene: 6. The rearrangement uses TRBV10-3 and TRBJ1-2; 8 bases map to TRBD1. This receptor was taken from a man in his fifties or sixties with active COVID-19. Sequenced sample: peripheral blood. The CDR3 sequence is CAISEDRDDGYTF. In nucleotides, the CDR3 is TGTGCCATCAGCGAGGACAGGGATGATGGCTACACCTTC.